The clone carrying this T cell receptor (beta chain) was seen a few times. These data are taken from a study of blood T cell repertoires in COVID-19. Looking at the study overall: The origin of the acute and convalescent COVID-19 samples was the United States, Italy and Spain.

The assay was immunoSEQ multiplex PCR, and TCRdb's table has in-frame clones only and misses some. There are around 200,000 clones in the sample; around 88% occur only once, and 2.5% to 3.5% lies in the top ten. The CDR3 is made up of 14 amino acids. This receptor was obtained from a man between 50 and 59 years old with active or convalescent COVID-19. Sequencing was done on a sample of peripheral blood. The chain couples TRBV7-5 to TRBJ2-7; the D segment call TRBD1 is taken from the table without a DNA check. TRBV7-5 is a listed pseudogene. CDR3 sequence: CARNQPRRAYEQYF. DNA for the CDR3: TGTGCCAGAAACCAACCCCGCAGGGCGTACGAGCAGTACTTC.